The 24 T cell receptor beta chains in this list originate from one sample, sequenced in a study of blood T cell repertoires in COVID-19. Libraries were prepared by immunoSEQ multiplex PCR; TCRdb keeps only in-frame clonotypes and omits some of them. The data hold 70,000 to 100,000 clones, with approximately 90% observed a single time. The sample was peripheral blood. The receptors derive from a man in his 60s with acute or convalescent COVID-19.

The chain links TRBV19 to TRBJ1-1; weak D call: TRBD1 (6 bases). The CDR3 consists of 13 residues. Germline CDR1 reads LNHDA; CDR2 reads SQIVND (reference sequence). With 7 bases removed from V and 10 bases from J, the gap between germline ends came to 19 bases. CDR3 DNA: TGTGCCAGTACCGCTGGGGCAGGGGTGGGAGCTTTCTTT. It is translated as CASTAGAGVGAFF.

The rearrangement links TRBV10-3 to TRBJ1-5; 7 bases line up with TRBD1. With 2 bases clipped from V and 6 bases from J, the junction kept 10 bases outside the gene matches. The germline V gene encodes CDR1 ENHRY and CDR2 SYGVKD. The CDR3 totals 16 residues. Here the CDR3 reads CAISERGRGVGQPQHF. Written as DNA, the CDR3 is TGTGCCATCAGTGAGAGGGGCAGGGGGGTCGGTCAGCCCCAGCATTTT.

This sequence joins TRBV4-3 and TRBJ2-3; D unclear. Deletions cut 1 base from V and 2 bases from J, with 10 bases between. This CDR3 has 15 amino acids. Germline V lookup: CDR1 LGHNA, CDR2 YSLEER. CDR3 DNA: TGCGCCAGCAGCCAAGGAGTCGAGGACACAGATACGCAGTATTTT. Its translation is CASSQGVEDTDTQYF.

This clone was seen just once. This chain connects TRBV9 to TRBJ2-7, with 10 bases aligning to TRBD2. Per the germline V gene, CDR1 is SGDLS and CDR2 is YYNGEE. The CDR3 totals 15 residues. With 0 bases clipped from V and 2 bases from J, the junction kept 2 bases outside the gene matches. The CDR3 nucleotides are TGTGCCAGCAGCGTAGCACTAGCGGGACCCTACGAGCAGTACTTC. Its protein product is CASSVALAGPYEQYF.

This rearrangement joins TRBV9 to TRBJ2-7, with D hard to call. The CDR3 is 14 amino acids. The germline V gene has CDR1 SGDLS and CDR2 YYNGEE. The ends were cut back, 1 base at V and 2 bases at J, with 10 bases in the middle. The CDR3 sequence: CASSVSHRTYEQYF. In DNA form, the CDR3 reads TGTGCCAGCAGCGTAAGCCACAGAACCTACGAGCAGTACTTC. The full variable domain, its missing parts supplied by reference TRBV9 and TRBJ2-7, is DSGVTQTPKHLITATGQRVTLRCSPRSGDLSVYWYQQSLDQGLQFLIQYYNGEERAKGNILERFSAQQFPDLHSELNLSSLELGDSALYFCASSVSHRTYEQYFGPGTRLTVT.

The rearrangement joins TRBV29-1 to TRBJ1-2; possibly TRBD1 for D (5 bases). CDR3 length equals 12 residues. Trimming cost V 3 bases and J 4 bases, with 9 bases left between them. Germline-derived CDR1 and CDR2 are SQVTM and ANQGSEA. The CDR3 sequence is CSVEGGGYGYTF. The DNA for the CDR3 is TGCAGCGTTGAGGGGGGAGGCTATGGCTACACCTTC. Supplemented by reference TRBV29-1 and TRBJ1-2, the full variable domain reads SAVISQKPSRDICQRGTSLTIQCQVDSQVTMMFWYRQQPGQSLTLIATANQGSEATYESGFVIDKFPISRPNLTFSTLTVSNMSPEDSSIYLCSVEGGGYGYTFGSGTRLTVV.

The rearrangement links TRBV27 to TRBJ2-7; no clear D gene. Per the germline V gene, CDR1 is MNHEY and CDR2 is SMNVEV (reference sequence). This CDR3 is 15 amino acids long. Trimming shortened V by 2 bases and J by 0 bases, and 11 bases separated the two germline ends. This chain's CDR3 is CASSLGVVDSYEQYF. CDR3 bases: TGTGCCAGCAGTTTAGGAGTCGTCGACTCCTACGAGCAGTACTTC.

The chain combines TRBV5-8 with TRBJ2-1; D is possibly TRBD1 (6 bases). Germline-derived CDR1 and CDR2 are SGHTS and YDEGEE. The CDR3 loop spans 12 amino acids. The V gene lost 4 bases and the J gene lost 7 bases, with 9 bases spanning the gap. This chain's CDR3 is CASSLQGNEQFF. CDR3 bases: TGTGCCAGCAGCCTACAGGGTAATGAGCAGTTCTTC.

This chain links TRBV27 with TRBJ2-1; D not resolved. Looked up from germline, CDR1 is MNHEY and CDR2 is SMNVEV (reference sequence). The CDR3 extends over 16 amino acids. V lost 0 bases, J lost 0 bases, and 9 bases lay in between. Here the CDR3 DNA reads TGTGCCAGCAGTTTATCTTCGCGCCCCTCCTACAATGAGCAGTTCTTC. Translating gives CASSLSSRPSYNEQFF.

V is TRBV4-1 and J is TRBJ2-1; D call uncertain. Germline values: CDR1 MGHRA, CDR2 YSYEKL. This CDR3 spans 16 amino acids. Between the trimmed V and J ends, which lost 3 bases and 4 bases, there was a span of 16 bases. The CDR3 reads CASSHKEATRYNEQFF. The CDR3 region has the DNA TGCGCCAGCAGCCATAAAGAGGCGACGAGATACAATGAGCAGTTCTTC.

This chain joins TRBV25-1 and TRBJ2-7, with 9 bases fitting TRBD1. CDR3 length: 13 amino acids. V shed 6 bases and J 7 bases; nucleotides not matched to a gene: 7. In germline, CDR1 is MGHDK, CDR2 SYGVNS. In DNA, the CDR3 is TGTGCCAGCAGCCGGGACAGGGAGAAAGAGCAGTACTTC. Protein: CASSRDREKEQYF.

The chain links TRBV5-4 to TRBJ1-2; possible D gene TRBD1, 6 bases. This CDR3 has 14 amino acids. V lost 6 bases and J 6 bases, leaving 18 bases between the germline ends. CDR1 is SGHNT, CDR2 YYREEE, per germline (reference sequence). The CDR3 loop is CASTGGQPRDGYTF. The CDR3 DNA sequence: TGTGCCAGCACCGGAGGACAGCCCAGAGATGGCTACACCTTC. Filled out from reference TRBV5-4 and TRBJ1-2, the complete variable domain reads ETGVTQSPTHLIKTRGQQVTLRCSSQSGHNTVSWYQQALGQGPQFIFQYYREEENGRGNFPPRFSGLQFPNYSSELNVNALELDDSALYLCASTGGQPRDGYTFGSGTRLTVV.

J is TRBJ2-1 and V is TRBV5-1; 7 positions agree with TRBD2. From germline, CDR1 is SGHRS and CDR2 YFSETQ. The trim removed 4 bases at V and 4 bases at J, leaving 11 bases unmatched. The CDR3 covers 16 residues. The CDR3 DNA is TGCGCCAGCAGCCTCCGGGGGGAACAGATATACAATGAGCAGTTCTTC. Translation: CASSLRGEQIYNEQFF.

The chain joins TRBV19 to TRBJ2-7; 11 nucleotides align to TRBD2. Germline values: CDR1 LNHDA, CDR2 SQIVND (reference sequence). Losses at the gene ends were 8 bases for V and 2 bases for J; bases not matched to a gene: 8. This CDR3 comprises 15 residues. The CDR3 sequence is CASVSGRAWAYEQYF. In DNA form, the CDR3 reads TGTGCCAGTGTTAGCGGGAGGGCCTGGGCCTACGAGCAGTACTTC.

This clone showed up just once. J is TRBJ2-7 and V is TRBV13; a weak D match, TRBD2 (5 bases). Germline V gene sequence: CDR1 PRHDT, CDR2 FYEKMQ (reference sequence). Trimming stripped 5 bases from V and 3 bases from J, with 11 bases between. The CDR3 runs 13 residues. The CDR3 region is CASSPPTSYEQYF. DNA of the CDR3: TGTGCCAGCAGCCCACCCACTAGCTACGAGCAGTACTTC.

The J gene is TRBJ1-5, the V gene TRBV6-5; D gene ambiguous. The V gene's germline CDR1 is MNHEY and CDR2 SVGAGI. There are 14 residues in the CDR3. Between the trimmed V and J ends, which lost 4 bases and 4 bases, there was a span of 11 bases. CDR3 residues: CASSSRTGNQPQHF. The CDR3 DNA reads as TGTGCCAGCAGTTCTCGGACGGGGAATCAGCCCCAGCATTTT.

The rearrangement uses TRBV9 and TRBJ2-1; possible D gene TRBD2, 6 bases. The CDR3 length is 20 residues. Germline CDR1 SGDLS, CDR2 YYNGEE. The V end lost 4 bases, the J end lost 5 bases, and 31 bases lay between the germline ends. This CDR3 reads CASSPRLGLSVSTDNNEQFF. The CDR3 nucleotides are TGTGCCAGCAGCCCCCGCTTGGGACTGTCGGTTTCAACAGACAACAATGAGCAGTTCTTC.

This chain connects TRBV24-1 to TRBJ1-4; D call uncertain. The CDR3 has 13 residues. The germline V gene encodes CDR1 KGHDR and CDR2 SFDVKD. V lost 3 bases to trimming and J lost 7 bases, with 8 bases between them. In nucleotides, the CDR3 is TGTGCCACCAGTGATCACGGGAGTGAAAAACTGTTTTTT. Translation gives CATSDHGSEKLFF.

CDR3 sequence (DNA): TGTGCCAGCAGCCCTCGGACAGGGCGGGCTGAAGCTTTCTTT. It is translated as CASSPRTGRAEAFF. The rearrangement joins TRBV9 to TRBJ1-1; 8 bases align to TRBD1. Germline V gene data show CDR1 as SGDLS and CDR2 as YYNGEE. There are 14 residues in the CDR3. V trimming: 4 bases; J trimming: 6 bases; junction bases outside the gene matches: 8. The full variable domain, in which reference TRBV9 and TRBJ1-1 provide the parts outside the CDR3, is DSGVTQTPKHLITATGQRVTLRCSPRSGDLSVYWYQQSLDQGLQFLIQYYNGEERAKGNILERFSAQQFPDLHSELNLSSLELGDSALYFCASSPRTGRAEAFFGQGTRLTVV.

This clone came up once. The J gene is TRBJ2-7, the V gene TRBV7-2; D is uncertain. Trimming shortened V by 5 bases and J by 4 bases, and 15 bases separated the two germline ends. CDR3 length: 14 residues. Per germline, CDR1 SGHTA and CDR2 FQGNSA. CDR3: CASSQLRLQYEQYF. In DNA, the CDR3 is TGTGCCAGCAGCCAGCTCAGGCTTCAGTACGAGCAGTACTTC. Full variable domain (rest looked up from reference TRBV7-2 and TRBJ2-7): GAGVSQSPSNKVTEKGKDVELRCDPISGHTALYWYRQSLGQGLEFLIYFQGNSAPDKSGLPSDRFSAERTGGSVSTLTIQRTQQEDSAVYLCASSQLRLQYEQYFGPGTRLTVT.

The V and J genes are TRBV14 and TRBJ2-5, with D maybe TRBD2 (6 bases). Germline assignment: CDR1 SGHDN and CDR2 FVKESK. Trimming stripped 2 bases from V and 4 bases from J, with 8 bases between. The CDR3 extends over 13 amino acids. DNA of the CDR3: TGTGCCAGCAGCCAACTCGGGGGAGAGACCCAGTACTTC. This translates into CASSQLGGETQYF.

This chain joins TRBV9 and TRBJ2-5, with a possible D match to TRBD1 (6 bases). The V and J ends lost 3 bases and 5 bases respectively, with 11 bases between them. CDR3 size: 13 residues. The germline gives CDR1 SGDLS, CDR2 YYNGEE. CDR3 amino acids: CASSGTGLETQYF. For the CDR3, the DNA is TGTGCCAGCAGCGGTACAGGGCTGGAGACCCAGTACTTC.

This chain uses TRBV19 with TRBJ1-1; 8 bases are a match to TRBD1. V lost 7 bases, J lost 1 base, and 2 bases stayed unmatched. Germline loops: CDR1 LNHDA, CDR2 SQIVND (reference sequence). This CDR3 is built from 13 residues. The CDR3 sequence: CASKGTGNTEAFF. The CDR3 nucleotides are TGTGCCAGTAAGGGGACAGGGAACACTGAAGCTTTCTTT. Full variable domain (rest looked up from reference TRBV19 and TRBJ1-1): DGGITQSPKYLFRKEGQNVTLSCEQNLNHDAMYWYRQDPGQGLRLIYYSQIVNDFQKGDIAEGYSVSREKKESFPLTVTSAQKNPTAFYLCASKGTGNTEAFFGQGTRLTVV.

The V gene is TRBV5-5, the J gene TRBJ1-1, with unresolved D. The CDR3 sequence is 14 residues long. CDR1 is SGHKS and CDR2 is YYEKEE in the germline V gene (reference sequence). V gave up 2 bases and J gave up 4 bases, with 12 bases separating them. The CDR3 nucleotides read TGTGCCAGCAGCTTATCCGGCACGGGCACTGAAGCTTTCTTT. Translating it yields CASSLSGTGTEAFF. The variable domain in full, with the rest retrieved from reference TRBV5-5 and TRBJ1-1, is DAGVTQSPTHLIKTRGQQVTLRCSPISGHKSVSWYQQVLGQGPQFIFQYYEKEERGRGNFPDRFSARQFPNYSSELNVNALLLGDSALYLCASSLSGTGTEAFFGQGTRLTVV.